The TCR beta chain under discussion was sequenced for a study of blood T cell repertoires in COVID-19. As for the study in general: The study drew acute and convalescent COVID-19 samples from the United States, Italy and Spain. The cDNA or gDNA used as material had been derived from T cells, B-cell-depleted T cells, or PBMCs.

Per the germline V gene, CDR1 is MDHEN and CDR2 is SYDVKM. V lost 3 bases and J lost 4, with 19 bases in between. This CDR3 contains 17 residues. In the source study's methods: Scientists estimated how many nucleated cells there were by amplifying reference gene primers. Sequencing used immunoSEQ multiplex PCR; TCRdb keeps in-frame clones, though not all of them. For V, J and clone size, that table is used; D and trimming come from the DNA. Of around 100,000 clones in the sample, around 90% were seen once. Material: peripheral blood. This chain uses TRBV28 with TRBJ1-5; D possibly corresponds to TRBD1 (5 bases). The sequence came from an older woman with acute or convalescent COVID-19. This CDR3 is CASSFAREYQGNQPQHF. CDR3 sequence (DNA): TGTGCCAGCAGTTTCGCAAGAGAATACCAGGGAAATCAGCCCCAGCATTTT.